The clone carrying this T cell receptor beta chain appeared many times. The sample belongs to a study of T cell repertoires in cytomegalovirus infection. Germline values: CDR1 SGHVS, CDR2 FNYEAQ. The CDR3 loop spans 15 amino acids. V dropped 2 bases and J dropped 3 bases, with 14 bases sitting between them. TCRdb reanalysed the reads using MiXCR and keeps one entry per CDR3 protein. The data contain fewer than 550,000 distinct CDR3 sequences, 26% of them singletons. The chain employs TRBV7-6 and TRBJ2-7; D gene unclear. The source of this sequence is a human donor in good health (CMV status not recorded). Some clones in this sample may be carry-over from other donors' samples. Specimen: PBMCs. The CDR3 nucleotides are TGTGCCAGCAGCTTATCCGGGTCGCTCTACTACGAGCAGTACTTC. Protein sequence: CASSLSGSLYYEQYF.